A single sample gave rise to the 32 T cell receptor beta chains below, sequenced in a study of vaccination and CD4 T cells after COVID-19. No antigens are known for them. Cultured CD4+ T-cell DNA underwent Oncomine TCR Beta short-read sequencing. MiXCR was run by TCRdb on the PCR reads, yielding one entry per CDR3 protein. The sample consists of under 20,000 distinct CDR3 sequences, approximately 70% of them appearing once. Treatment indicated: roughly 11-day PBMC culture with coronavirus spike peptide pools or control peptides (ViraFEST assay). Sample: CD4+ T cells from blood, cultured in vitro. The receptors were sampled from a human donor who had recovered from COVID-19.

The chain recombines TRBV6-2 or TRBV6-3 with TRBJ1-5; D possibly corresponds to TRBD1 (5 bases). Looked up from germline, CDR1 is MNHEY and CDR2 is SVGEGT. CDR3 length: 13 amino acids. V dropped 11 bases and J dropped 6 bases, with 17 bases sitting between them. The CDR3 nucleotides are TGTGCCTGCCGGGACCCAGGCGGTCAGCCCCAGCATTTT. Translation: CACRDPGGQPQHF.

This clonotype was seen only a few times. The chain is built from TRBV7-9 and TRBJ1-2, with unresolved D. Per germline, CDR1 SEHNR and CDR2 FQNEAQ (reference sequence). The V end was cut by 3 bases, the J end by 8 bases, with 16 bases between. This CDR3 has 14 residues. The CDR3 DNA reads TGTGCCAGCAGCTTTCCGTATGAGTGGAGCGGCTACACCTTC. Residues: CASSFPYEWSGYTF.

The chain employs TRBV7-9 and TRBJ1-2; 7 bases map to TRBD1. Per the germline V gene, CDR1 is SEHNR and CDR2 is FQNEAQ (reference sequence). The CDR3 runs to 14 residues. After removal of 0 bases from V and 8 bases from J, the junction contained 6 bases not matched to a gene. The CDR3 DNA follows: TGTGCCAGCAGCTTAGCGGAGGGGGCGGGAGGCTACACCTTC. Its translation is CASSLAEGAGGYTF. The whole variable domain, filled in from reference TRBV7-9 and TRBJ1-2, reads DTGVSQNPRHKITKRGQNVTFRCDPISEHNRLYWYRQTLGQGPEFLTYFQNEAQLEKSRLLSDRFSAERPKGSFSTLEIQRTEQGDSAMYLCASSLAEGAGGYTFGSGTRLTVV.

This clonotype was seen a handful of times. The gene calls are TRBV7-8 and TRBJ2-4, with D unresolved. Germline V gives CDR1 SGHVS, CDR2 FQNEAQ. The CDR3 loop spans 14 amino acids. V was trimmed by 8 bases and J by 6 bases, leaving 17 bases between them. CDR3 residues: CASGVSMSGNIQYF. The DNA of the CDR3 is TGTGCCAGCGGCGTTTCGATGTCAGGAAACATTCAGTACTTC.

V usage is TRBV5-5 and J usage is TRBJ1-5; D not resolved. In germline, CDR1 is SGHKS, CDR2 YYEKEE (reference sequence). The CDR3 totals 13 residues. V was shortened by 1 base and J by 5 bases, with 7 bases between the two germline ends. The CDR3 DNA reads as TGTGCCAGCAGCTTGCAAAGGGATCAGCCCCAGCATTTT. This codes for CASSLQRDQPQHF.

The chain has TRBV30 and TRBJ1-5, with D maybe TRBD1 (6 bases). There are 14 residues in the CDR3. V was clipped by 2 bases and J by 5 bases, with 13 bases between them. Per the germline V gene, CDR1 is GTSNPN and CDR2 is SVGIG (reference sequence). CDR3 residues: CAWSNRDTYQPQHF. CDR3 DNA: TGTGCCTGGAGTAATCGGGACACCTATCAGCCCCAGCATTTT.

V gene TRBV28 combines with J gene TRBJ1-5; 9 positions match TRBD1. J was trimmed by 9 bases and V by 3 bases; bases with no gene match: 9. The CDR3 is 15 amino acids. The germline gives CDR1 MDHEN, CDR2 SYDVKM. The CDR3 nucleotides read TGTGCCAGCAGTTTTCTGGGACAGGGAACTTCGCCCCAGCATTTT. It codes for CASSFLGQGTSPQHF.

The V and J genes are TRBV10-3 and TRBJ1-4, with TRBD1 identical over 7 bases. Per germline, CDR1 ENHRY and CDR2 SYGVKD. Losses at the gene ends were 8 bases for V and 4 bases for J; bases not matched to a gene: 7. The CDR3 totals 14 residues. This CDR3 is CAIVPGQLNEKLFF. The CDR3 DNA reads as TGTGCCATCGTCCCGGGACAGCTTAATGAAAAACTGTTTTTT.

The rearrangement links TRBV20-1 to TRBJ2-7, with 8 bases fitting TRBD2. This CDR3 has 15 amino acids. The J segment lost 3 bases and the V segment lost 7 bases, leaving 14 bases of the junction unmatched. Per germline, CDR1 DFQATT and CDR2 SNEGSKA (reference sequence). CDR3 in amino acids: CSVPGLGPLDYEQYF. The CDR3 nucleotides read TGCAGTGTACCGGGACTAGGCCCTCTTGACTACGAGCAGTACTTC.

The chain carries TRBV27 and TRBJ1-1; weak D call: TRBD1 (5 bases). The V end lost 1 base, the J end lost 0 bases, and 15 bases lay between the germline ends. Germline V lookup: CDR1 MNHEY, CDR2 SMNVEV (reference sequence). This CDR3 comprises 17 residues. The CDR3 DNA reads as TGTGCCAGCAGTTTATGGGCTTCGACAGTATTGAACACTGAAGCTTTCTTT. It codes for CASSLWASTVLNTEAFF.

This clonotype was counted only a few times. The gene calls are TRBV2 and TRBJ1-1; D perhaps matches TRBD1 (5 bases). V was trimmed by 1 base and J by 0 bases, leaving 12 bases between them. The CDR3 consists of 16 residues. Per the germline V gene, CDR1 is SNHLY and CDR2 is FYNNEI. CDR3 bases: TGTGCCAGCAGTGAAGAGGGACGGATTATGAACACTGAAGCTTTCTTT. Amino acid sequence: CASSEEGRIMNTEAFF.

The V gene is TRBV27, the J gene TRBJ1-2; D is possibly TRBD1 (5 bases). The CDR3 covers 15 residues. V lost 4 bases and J lost 3, with 15 bases in between. Germline CDR1 MNHEY, CDR2 SMNVEV (reference sequence). The CDR3 loop is CASSSWRQGDYGYTF. CDR3 coding DNA: TGTGCCAGCAGTTCCTGGAGGCAGGGCGACTATGGCTACACCTTC.

The chain couples TRBV6-2 or TRBV6-3 to TRBJ2-2; D is unresolved. The germline V and J ends were trimmed by 1 base and 5 bases, with 11 bases remaining between them. The CDR3 is made up of 15 amino acids. Germline V lookup: CDR1 MNHEY, CDR2 SVGEGT. The CDR3 region has the DNA TGTGCCAGCAGTTACTATGGGGTTACAACCGGGGAGCTGTTTTTT. It encodes CASSYYGVTTGELFF.

This clonotype has only a few counts. The chain joins TRBV24-1 to TRBJ1-1; 9 positions agree with TRBD1. CDR3 size: 17 residues. V lost 4 bases to trimming and J lost 1 base; unmatched junction nucleotides: 9. Germline lookup yields CDR1 KGHDR and CDR2 SFDVKD. CDR3 sequence: CATSEPPGQGGNTEAFF. In nucleotides, the CDR3 is TGTGCCACCAGTGAACCTCCGGGACAGGGAGGGAACACTGAAGCTTTCTTT.

This clonotype was seen a few times. V and J are TRBV5-4 and TRBJ2-5; 15 bases match TRBD2. CDR1 is SGHNT and CDR2 is YYREEE in the germline V gene (reference sequence). The CDR3 totals 16 residues. J was trimmed by 5 bases and V by 4 bases; bases with no gene match: 6. The CDR3: CASSPRTSGRVETQYF. As DNA, the CDR3 is TGTGCCAGCAGCCCTCGGACTAGCGGGAGGGTTGAGACCCAGTACTTC.

The chain couples TRBV6-2 or TRBV6-3 to TRBJ1-1; D is perhaps TRBD1 (5 bases). Germline V gene data show CDR1 as MNHEY and CDR2 as SVGEGT. The CDR3 is 12 amino acids. Between the trimmed V and J ends, which lost 2 bases and 11 bases, there was a span of 12 bases. The CDR3 DNA is TGTGCCAGCAGTTACGAGGGGACTAGGGCTTTCTTT. This gives the protein CASSYEGTRAFF.

In this sample, this clonotype turned up a few times. V is TRBV12-3 or TRBV12-4 and J is TRBJ1-5; TRBD1 matches 9 bases. V was pared by 4 bases and J by 6 bases, with 7 bases of the junction left unmatched. This CDR3 comprises 15 residues. In nucleotides, the CDR3 is TGTGCCAGCAGTTCCCCCGGGACAGGGACTCAGCCCCAGCATTTT. Translating it yields CASSSPGTGTQPQHF.

The rearrangement uses TRBV20-1 and TRBJ2-1; D remains unclear. The germline CDR1 and CDR2 sequences are DFQATT and SNEGSKA (reference sequence). This CDR3 region has 14 residues. V lost 3 bases and J lost 8, with 17 bases in between. The DNA for the CDR3 is TGCAGTGCTAGTCTAAGGGCTTTGGTCGATGAGCAGTTCTTC. Amino acids: CSASLRALVDEQFF.

This clonotype was detected a few times. The chain recombines TRBV6-1 with TRBJ1-2, with 7 positions matching TRBD1. Germline V CDR1 and CDR2: MNHNS, SASEGT. With V trimmed by 5 bases and J by 5 bases, 11 bases remained unmatched. This CDR3 has 15 residues. CDR3 nucleotide sequence: TGTGCCAGCAGTCTTAAGACAGGGCGGGGGTATGGCTACACCTTC. Amino acids: CASSLKTGRGYGYTF.

This rearrangement joins TRBV20-1 to TRBJ1-5, with unresolved D. Trimming cost V 2 bases and J 4 bases, with 15 bases left between them. This CDR3 is built from 15 residues. Germline V lookup: CDR1 DFQATT, CDR2 SNEGSKA (reference sequence). The CDR3 DNA follows: TGCAGTGCTAGAATAATGAGGTCACGGAATCAGCCCCAGCATTTT. Encoded protein: CSARIMRSRNQPQHF.

The V gene is TRBV7-9, the J gene TRBJ2-7, with 7 positions matching TRBD1. The CDR3 totals 17 residues. Germline loops: CDR1 SEHNR, CDR2 FQNEAQ (reference sequence). Losses at the gene ends were 5 bases for V and 1 base for J; bases not matched to a gene: 14. The DNA of the CDR3 is TGTGCCAGCAGCCCTCTTTACACAGGGGTCGCGTCCTACGAGCAGTACTTC. This gives the protein CASSPLYTGVASYEQYF.

This chain links TRBV12-3 or TRBV12-4 with TRBJ2-2; tentative D call: TRBD2 (6 bases). Trimming took 6 bases from V and 4 from J, leaving 18 bases between them. The CDR3 extends over 16 amino acids. The CDR3 here is CASSWARGGITGELFF. CDR3 DNA sequence: TGTGCCAGCAGCTGGGCCCGGGGAGGCATCACCGGGGAGCTGTTTTTT.

In DNA, the CDR3 is TGTGCCAGCCGAAACTTAGGGACAGGAGGTAATTCACCCCTCCACTTT. Amino acid sequence: CASRNLGTGGNSPLHF. The chain links TRBV28 to TRBJ1-6; 8 bases are a match to TRBD1. The CDR3 runs 16 residues. With 8 bases clipped from V and 6 bases from J, the junction kept 12 bases outside the gene matches. CDR1 is MDHEN and CDR2 is SYDVKM in the germline V gene.

The gene calls are TRBV7-9 and TRBJ2-5; D is unclear. CDR1 SEHNR and CDR2 FQNEAQ come from the germline V gene (reference sequence). Trimming pared 4 bases from V and 5 bases from J, leaving 17 bases between. This CDR3 contains 15 residues. The CDR3 coding sequence is TGTGCCAGCAGCTCCATCCGTGGTTTACTGGAGACCCAGTACTTC. Its protein product is CASSSIRGLLETQYF.

This chain joins TRBV7-9 and TRBJ1-1, with D possibly matching TRBD1 (5 bases). V was trimmed by 7 bases and J by 1 base, leaving 16 bases between them. Looked up from germline, CDR1 is SEHNR and CDR2 is FQNEAQ (reference sequence). The CDR3 totals 15 residues. CDR3 DNA: TGTGCCAGCACCACCGGGGTAGGGACGAACACTGAAGCTTTCTTT. This sequence encodes CASTTGVGTNTEAFF. The full variable domain, in which reference TRBV7-9 and TRBJ1-1 provide the parts outside the CDR3, is DTGVSQNPRHKITKRGQNVTFRCDPISEHNRLYWYRQTLGQGPEFLTYFQNEAQLEKSRLLSDRFSAERPKGSFSTLEIQRTEQGDSAMYLCASTTGVGTNTEAFFGQGTRLTVV.

The rearrangement links TRBV27 to TRBJ2-7, with no clear D. Trimming took off 5 bases at V and 3 bases at J, with 11 bases between the two ends. Germline-derived CDR1 and CDR2 are MNHEY and SMNVEV (reference sequence). There are 13 residues in the CDR3. The CDR3 DNA follows: TGTGCCAGCAGTCCCCTCGGCAGCTACGAGCAGTACTTC. Protein product: CASSPLGSYEQYF.

This clonotype was seen a few times. The chain is built from TRBV6-1 and TRBJ1-2, with TRBD1 identical over 12 bases. CDR1 and CDR2 (germline): MNHNS, SASEGT. The CDR3 runs 16 residues. J gave up 4 bases and V 9 bases, and 12 bases lay outside the gene matches. CDR3 residues: CASNPGQGALVYGYTF. CDR3 coding DNA: TGTGCCAGTAATCCGGGACAGGGGGCGCTTGTCTATGGCTACACCTTC.

This clonotype was seen a few times. The chain couples TRBV7-9 to TRBJ1-1; weak D call: TRBD1 (5 bases). V gave up 5 bases and J gave up 1 base, with 11 bases separating them. CDR3 length: 14 residues. Germline lookup yields CDR1 SEHNR and CDR2 FQNEAQ (reference sequence). Written as DNA, the CDR3 is TGTGCCAGCAGCGTAAGACAGAAGAACACTGAAGCTTTCTTT. It codes for CASSVRQKNTEAFF.

V is TRBV7-9 and J is TRBJ1-6; no clear D gene. CDR1 is SEHNR and CDR2 is FQNEAQ in the germline V gene (reference sequence). Trimming shortened V by 5 bases and J by 1 base, and 15 bases separated the two germline ends. The length of the CDR3 is 17 residues. For the CDR3, the DNA is TGTGCCAGCAGCCGATCGGCGTCGGGATCCTATAATTCACCCCTCCACTTT. Its protein is CASSRSASGSYNSPLHF.

This clonotype was found a few times. The V gene is TRBV15, the J gene TRBJ1-2; D unclear. V lost 0 bases, J lost 8 bases, and 13 bases lay in between. This CDR3 is built from 14 residues. Per germline, CDR1 LNHNV and CDR2 YYDKDF (reference sequence). CDR3 DNA sequence: TGTGCCACCAGCAGAGATCTGGGGTTTTGGGGCTACACCTTC. Its translation: CATSRDLGFWGYTF.

This chain connects TRBV6-5 to TRBJ1-1, with TRBD1 as a possible D gene (5 bases). Trimming shortened V by 4 bases and J by 5 bases, and 14 bases separated the two germline ends. The CDR3 totals 14 residues. CDR1 is MNHEY, CDR2 SVGAGI, per germline. The CDR3 DNA follows: TGTGCCAGCAGTTTGGGGGGATCAAATACTGAAGCTTTCTTT. This translates into CASSLGGSNTEAFF.

The chain couples TRBV11-2 to TRBJ1-6; no clear D gene. Germline CDR1 is SGHAT and CDR2 is FQNNGV. Between the trimmed V and J ends, which lost 2 bases and 9 bases, there was a span of 11 bases. The CDR3 consists of 14 residues. CDR3 DNA: TGTGCCAGCAGCTTAACCGGGAGCGGTTCACCCCTCCACTTT. Protein product: CASSLTGSGSPLHF. Full variable domain (remainder filled in from reference TRBV11-2 and TRBJ1-6): EAGVAQSPRYKIIEKRQSVAFWCNPISGHATLYWYQQILGQGPKLLIQFQNNGVVDDSQLPKDRFSAERLKGVDSTLKIQPAKLEDSAVYLCASSLTGSGSPLHFGNGTRLTVT.